This is a list of T cell receptor beta chains from one sample in a study of T cell changes during pregnancy in multiple sclerosis. Repertoires were generated with immunoSEQ multiplex PCR, while TCRdb's copy carries only in-frame clones and drops some. The sample records around 70,000 clones, less than 95% being singletons. Sequenced here: peripheral blood, sampled in the second trimester of pregnancy. Receptors originate from a female donor with multiple sclerosis, enrolled in a pregnancy study. Each CDR3 is given with its conserved first and last residue. Each record gives: clone size, D gene, V gene, J gene, CDR3 DNA, CDR3 protein. The D gene is left open where the match is weak. For some rows the clone size is stated as once, few or many, or as a class when expanded; others skip it.

>once|-|TRBV7-8|TRBJ2-3
TGTGCCAGCAGCTTAGGGGCGAACCAACTCACAGATACGCAGTATTTT
CASSLGANQLTDTQYF
>-|-|TRBV7-2|TRBJ2-1
TGTGCCAGCACGGACGTGGGGCCCCCATACAATGAGCAGTTCTTC
CASTDVGPPYNEQFF
>-|-|TRBV7-3|TRBJ2-5
TGTGCCAGCAGCCCCTCACCGGGGGAGACCCAGTACTTC
CASSPSPGETQYF
>-|TRBD1|TRBV2|TRBJ1-5
TGTGCCAGCAGCGGGGGACAGGGACTTTGGAGCAATCAGCCCCAGCATTTT
CASSGGQGLWSNQPQHF
>-|TRBD2|TRBV5-1|TRBJ2-1
TGCGCCAGCAGCCGCGAGATAGCGGGGGCTTCTGAGCAGTTCTTC
CASSREIAGASEQFF
>-|TRBD1|TRBV11-3|TRBJ2-1
TGTGCCAGCTCATCAGGGGGCTTGGTTCGCTACAATGAGCAGTTCTTC
CASSSGGLVRYNEQFF
>-|-|TRBV7-2|TRBJ1-1
TGTGCCAGCAGCTTAATTGGGACACCGAATACTGAAGCTTTCTTT
CASSLIGTPNTEAFF
>few|TRBD2|TRBV9|TRBJ2-3
TGTGCCAGCAGCGTAACCGGGACTAGCGGGGAAGATACGCAGTATTTT
CASSVTGTSGEDTQYF
>-|-|TRBV6-1|TRBJ1-1
TGTGCCAGCGTAGCAAACACTGAAGCTTTCTTT
CASVANTEAFF
>-|TRBD1|TRBV19|TRBJ2-7
TGTGCCAGTAGTAGGGACAGGGGCTACGAGCAGTACTTC
CASSRDRGYEQYF